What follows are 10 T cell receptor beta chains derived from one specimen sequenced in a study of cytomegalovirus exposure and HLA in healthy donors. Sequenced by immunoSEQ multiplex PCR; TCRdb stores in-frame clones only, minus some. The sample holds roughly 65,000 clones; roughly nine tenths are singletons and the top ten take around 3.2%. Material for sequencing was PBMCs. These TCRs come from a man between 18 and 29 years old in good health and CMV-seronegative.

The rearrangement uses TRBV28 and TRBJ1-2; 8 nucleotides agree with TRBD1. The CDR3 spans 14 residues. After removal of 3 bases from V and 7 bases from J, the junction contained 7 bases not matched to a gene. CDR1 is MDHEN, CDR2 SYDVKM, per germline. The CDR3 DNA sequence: TGTGCCAGCAGTTTTTGGACAGGGCCTCGTGGCTACACCTTC. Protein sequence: CASSFWTGPRGYTF.

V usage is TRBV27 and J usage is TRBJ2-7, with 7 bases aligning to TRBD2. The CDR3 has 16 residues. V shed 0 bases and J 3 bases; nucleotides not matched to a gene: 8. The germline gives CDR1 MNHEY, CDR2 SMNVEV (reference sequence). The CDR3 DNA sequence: TGTGCCAGCAGTTTATCCCGGGAGGAGGTAGGCTACGAGCAGTACTTC. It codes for CASSLSREEVGYEQYF.

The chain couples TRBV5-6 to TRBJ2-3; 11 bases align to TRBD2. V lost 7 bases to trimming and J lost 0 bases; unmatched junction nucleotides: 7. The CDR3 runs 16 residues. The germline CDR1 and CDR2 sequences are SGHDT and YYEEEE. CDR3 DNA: TGTGCCAGCCGAGTGACTAGCGGGGATAGCACAGATACGCAGTATTTT. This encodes CASRVTSGDSTDTQYF.

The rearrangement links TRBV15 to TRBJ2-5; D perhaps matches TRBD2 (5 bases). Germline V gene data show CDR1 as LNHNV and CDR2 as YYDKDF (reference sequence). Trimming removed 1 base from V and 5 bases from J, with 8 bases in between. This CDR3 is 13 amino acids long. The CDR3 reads CATSRVRAETQYF. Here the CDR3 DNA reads TGTGCCACCAGCAGAGTGAGGGCGGAGACCCAGTACTTC.

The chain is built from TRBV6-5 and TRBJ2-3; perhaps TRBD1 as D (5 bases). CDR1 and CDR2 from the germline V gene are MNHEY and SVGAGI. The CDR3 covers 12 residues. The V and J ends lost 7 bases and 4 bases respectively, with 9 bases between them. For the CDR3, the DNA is TGTGCCAGCACCCTAGGGGCAGATACGCAGTATTTT. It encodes CASTLGADTQYF.

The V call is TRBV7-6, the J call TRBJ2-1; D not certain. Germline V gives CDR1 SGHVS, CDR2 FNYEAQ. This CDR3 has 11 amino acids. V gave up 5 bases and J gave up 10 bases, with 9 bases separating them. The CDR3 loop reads CASSPKTEQFF. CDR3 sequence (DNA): TGTGCCAGCAGCCCGAAGACAGAGCAGTTCTTC.

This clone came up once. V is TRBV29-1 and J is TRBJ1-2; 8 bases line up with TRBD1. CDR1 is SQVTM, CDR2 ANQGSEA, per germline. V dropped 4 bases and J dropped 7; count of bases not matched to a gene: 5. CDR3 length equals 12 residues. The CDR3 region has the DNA TGCAGCGTTGGAGGACAGGGAAGTGGCTACACCTTC. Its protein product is CSVGGQGSGYTF.

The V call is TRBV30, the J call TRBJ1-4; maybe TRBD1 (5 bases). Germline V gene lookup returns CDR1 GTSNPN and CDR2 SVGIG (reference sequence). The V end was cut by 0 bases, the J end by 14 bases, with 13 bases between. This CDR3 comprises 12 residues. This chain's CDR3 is CAWSVPRGGLFF. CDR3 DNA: TGTGCCTGGAGTGTTCCTAGGGGAGGCCTGTTTTTT.

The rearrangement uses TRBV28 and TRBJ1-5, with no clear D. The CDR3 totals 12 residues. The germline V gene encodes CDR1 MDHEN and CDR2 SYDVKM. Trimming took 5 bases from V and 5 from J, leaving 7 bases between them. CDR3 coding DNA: TGTGCCAGCAGTGCCTATTATCAGCCCCAGCATTTT. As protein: CASSAYYQPQHF.

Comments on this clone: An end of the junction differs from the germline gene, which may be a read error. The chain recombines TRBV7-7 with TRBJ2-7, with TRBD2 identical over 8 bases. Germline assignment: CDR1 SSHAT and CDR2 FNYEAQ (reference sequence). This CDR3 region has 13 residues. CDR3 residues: CASSSSLAGEQYF. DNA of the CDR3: TGTGCTAGCAGCTCTTCCTTAGCGGGAGAGCAGTACTTC.